These T cell receptor beta chains were read from a single sample in a study of T cell responses to AZD1222 COVID-19 vaccine. TCRdb's copy holds only in-frame clones and misses some; the assay was immunoSEQ multiplex PCR. The sample consists of 20,000 to 30,000 clones, about 90% of them appearing once. The sample consisted of peripheral blood, taken 28 days after the second AZD1222 dose. These receptors came from an adult who received the AZD1222 COVID-19 vaccine. The CDR3 runs from the conserved cysteine through the conserved F or W. Fields, in order: J gene, CDR3 length, D gene, V gene, clone size, CDR3 protein, CDR3 DNA. The D gene is left open where the match is weak. Size tells how often a clone was seen (once, few, many) or the class of an expanded clone, and some rows leave it out.

J gene: TRBJ2-1
CDR3 length: 14
D gene: -
V gene: TRBV2
clone size: -
CDR3 protein: CASSGTGVRGEQFF
CDR3 DNA: TGTGCCAGCAGTGGGACGGGGGTCAGGGGTGAGCAGTTCTTC

J gene: TRBJ1-5
CDR3 length: 14
D gene: -
V gene: TRBV3-1/TRBV3-2
clone size: -
CDR3 protein: CASSQGGGNQPQHF
CDR3 DNA: TGTGCCAGCAGCCAAGGTGGGGGGAATCAGCCCCAGCATTTT

J gene: TRBJ1-1
CDR3 length: 15
D gene: -
V gene: TRBV7-2
clone size: -
CDR3 protein: CASSLGLTGTAEAFF
CDR3 DNA: TGTGCCAGCAGCTTAGGCTTAACCGGGACGGCTGAAGCTTTCTTT

J gene: TRBJ2-7
CDR3 length: 14
D gene: -
V gene: TRBV28
clone size: -
CDR3 protein: CASRPRGPLAEQYF
CDR3 DNA: TGTGCCAGCAGGCCCCGGGGCCCTCTGGCCGAGCAGTACTTC

J gene: TRBJ1-1
CDR3 length: 19
D gene: -
V gene: TRBV7-2
clone size: -
CDR3 protein: CASSLARYRGTGRNTEAFF
CDR3 DNA: TGTGCCAGCAGCTTAGCAAGGTACCGGGGGACGGGGAGGAACACTGAAGCTTTCTTT

J gene: TRBJ2-2
CDR3 length: 17
D gene: TRBD1
V gene: TRBV11-3
clone size: -
CDR3 protein: CASSLGAGTGVTGELFF
CDR3 DNA: TGTGCCAGCAGCTTAGGGGCCGGGACAGGGGTCACCGGGGAGCTGTTTTTT

J gene: TRBJ1-3
CDR3 length: 16
D gene: -
V gene: TRBV3-1/TRBV3-2
clone size: -
CDR3 protein: CASSQDTRASGNTIYF
CDR3 DNA: TGTGCCAGCAGCCAAGATACAAGGGCCTCTGGAAACACCATATATTTT

J gene: TRBJ1-5
CDR3 length: 15
D gene: -
V gene: TRBV6-5
clone size: -
CDR3 protein: CASKYWRGANQPQHF
CDR3 DNA: TGTGCCAGCAAATACTGGAGGGGGGCAAATCAGCCCCAGCATTTT

J gene: TRBJ2-7
CDR3 length: 18
D gene: TRBD2
V gene: TRBV4-2
clone size: -
CDR3 protein: CASSQAASGGATLYEQYF
CDR3 DNA: TGTGCCAGCAGCCAAGCGGCTAGCGGGGGCGCAACGCTCTACGAGCAGTACTTC

J gene: TRBJ2-1
CDR3 length: 13
D gene: -
V gene: TRBV28
clone size: once
CDR3 protein: CASKRGVNNEQFF
CDR3 DNA: TGTGCCAGCAAAAGGGGGGTGAACAATGAGCAGTTCTTC

J gene: TRBJ2-7
CDR3 length: 13
D gene: -
V gene: TRBV5-1
clone size: few
CDR3 protein: CASSLDAGGGQYF
CDR3 DNA: TGCGCCAGCAGCTTGGATGCGGGCGGCGGGCAGTACTTC

J gene: TRBJ2-1
CDR3 length: 15
D gene: -
V gene: TRBV6-4
clone size: -
CDR3 protein: CASSVGAGYPREQFF
CDR3 DNA: TGTGCCAGCAGTGTAGGTGCAGGGTACCCCCGTGAGCAGTTCTTC

J gene: TRBJ1-6
CDR3 length: 13
D gene: -
V gene: TRBV5-1
clone size: -
CDR3 protein: CASSFNQDTPLHF
CDR3 DNA: TGCGCCAGCAGCTTTAACCAGGATACACCCCTCCACTTT

J gene: TRBJ1-5
CDR3 length: 14
D gene: -
V gene: TRBV6-2/TRBV6-3
clone size: -
CDR3 protein: CASSYAEVSLPQHF
CDR3 DNA: TGTGCCAGCAGTTACGCCGAGGTGTCTCTACCCCAGCATTTT

J gene: TRBJ1-1
CDR3 length: 15
D gene: -
V gene: TRBV4-2
clone size: -
CDR3 protein: CASSQENRMNTEAFF
CDR3 DNA: TGTGCCAGCAGCCAAGAAAACAGAATGAACACTGAAGCTTTCTTT

J gene: TRBJ1-1
CDR3 length: 14
D gene: -
V gene: TRBV6-5
clone size: once
CDR3 protein: CASRWRQANTEAFF
CDR3 DNA: TGTGCCAGCAGGTGGCGGCAGGCCAACACTGAAGCTTTCTTT

J gene: TRBJ1-2
CDR3 length: 16
D gene: TRBD1
V gene: TRBV18
clone size: -
CDR3 protein: CASSPGAVDRGFGYTF
CDR3 DNA: TGTGCCAGCTCACCGGGAGCGGTTGACAGGGGATTCGGCTACACCTTC

J gene: TRBJ1-2
CDR3 length: 14
D gene: -
V gene: TRBV25-1
clone size: -
CDR3 protein: CASSSHREIYGYTF
CDR3 DNA: TGTGCCAGCAGTTCCCACAGGGAGATCTATGGCTACACCTTC

J gene: TRBJ1-2
CDR3 length: 12
D gene: -
V gene: TRBV7-2
clone size: -
CDR3 protein: CASSPDGSGYTF
CDR3 DNA: TGTGCCAGCAGCCCCGATGGGTCTGGCTACACCTTC

J gene: TRBJ1-6
CDR3 length: 12
D gene: -
V gene: TRBV2
clone size: -
CDR3 protein: CASRGTPSPLHF
CDR3 DNA: TGTGCCAGCAGGGGGACACCTTCACCCCTCCACTTT

J gene: TRBJ2-1
CDR3 length: 11
D gene: -
V gene: TRBV20-1
clone size: -
CDR3 protein: CSARLINEQFF
CDR3 DNA: TGCAGTGCTAGACTAATTAATGAGCAGTTCTTC

J gene: TRBJ2-3
CDR3 length: 14
D gene: TRBD1
V gene: TRBV2
clone size: -
CDR3 protein: CASSGQGAGDTQYF
CDR3 DNA: TGTGCCAGCAGTGGCCAGGGGGCAGGGGATACGCAGTATTTT

J gene: TRBJ1-3
CDR3 length: 15
D gene: -
V gene: TRBV7-2
clone size: few
CDR3 protein: CASSSAPVRGNTIYF
CDR3 DNA: TGTGCCAGCAGCTCCGCCCCGGTTCGGGGAAACACCATATATTTT

J gene: TRBJ1-6
CDR3 length: 14
D gene: -
V gene: TRBV7-9
clone size: -
CDR3 protein: CASSLVQGYSPLHF
CDR3 DNA: TGTGCCAGCAGCTTGGTCCAGGGTTATTCACCCCTCCACTTT

J gene: TRBJ2-3
CDR3 length: 14
D gene: -
V gene: TRBV9
clone size: -
CDR3 protein: CASSVQASGDTQYF
CDR3 DNA: TGTGCCAGCAGCGTACAGGCTTCGGGTGATACGCAGTATTTT

J gene: TRBJ1-2
CDR3 length: 13
D gene: -
V gene: TRBV5-1
clone size: -
CDR3 protein: CASSLEGGYGYTF
CDR3 DNA: TGCGCCAGCAGCTTGGAAGGGGGCTATGGCTACACCTTC

J gene: TRBJ2-7
CDR3 length: 16
D gene: TRBD2
V gene: TRBV7-2
clone size: -
CDR3 protein: CASSGGLAGLRYEQYF
CDR3 DNA: TGTGCCAGCAGCGGGGGACTAGCGGGGCTTCGCTACGAGCAGTACTTC

J gene: TRBJ1-2
CDR3 length: 14
D gene: -
V gene: TRBV6-2/TRBV6-3
clone size: once
CDR3 protein: CASSYRGTNYGYTF
CDR3 DNA: TGTGCCAGCAGTTACCGTGGGACTAACTATGGCTACACCTTC

J gene: TRBJ1-5
CDR3 length: 14
D gene: TRBD1
V gene: TRBV19
clone size: -
CDR3 protein: CASTYQGGGQPQHF
CDR3 DNA: TGTGCCAGTACTTATCAGGGGGGAGGTCAGCCCCAGCATTTT

J gene: TRBJ1-6
CDR3 length: 17
D gene: TRBD1
V gene: TRBV4-1
clone size: once
CDR3 protein: CASSQVEGAAYNSPLHF
CDR3 DNA: TGCGCCAGCAGCCAAGTTGAGGGGGCGGCCTATAATTCACCCCTCCACTTT

J gene: TRBJ1-4
CDR3 length: 14
D gene: -
V gene: TRBV6-5
clone size: -
CDR3 protein: CASRDTGRGEKLFF
CDR3 DNA: TGTGCCAGTCGTGACACAGGGCGCGGTGAAAAACTGTTTTTT

J gene: TRBJ1-2
CDR3 length: 14
D gene: -
V gene: TRBV16
clone size: -
CDR3 protein: CASSQGRGTGGYTF
CDR3 DNA: TGTGCCAGCAGCCAAGGCCGCGGGACCGGTGGCTACACCTTC

J gene: TRBJ1-3
CDR3 length: 16
D gene: -
V gene: TRBV5-4
clone size: once
CDR3 protein: CASSLGQPSSGNTIYF
CDR3 DNA: TGTGCCAGCAGCTTGGGGCAGCCGAGCTCTGGAAACACCATATATTTT

J gene: TRBJ1-5
CDR3 length: 16
D gene: -
V gene: TRBV2
clone size: -
CDR3 protein: CASSDGQRGGNQPQHF
CDR3 DNA: TGTGCCAGCAGTGACGGGCAGCGGGGAGGCAATCAGCCCCAGCATTTT

J gene: TRBJ1-1
CDR3 length: 14
D gene: -
V gene: TRBV18
clone size: -
CDR3 protein: CASSPPVGGTEAFF
CDR3 DNA: TGTGCCAGCTCCCCACCGGTCGGGGGCACTGAAGCTTTCTTT

J gene: TRBJ1-4
CDR3 length: 15
D gene: -
V gene: TRBV7-2
clone size: -
CDR3 protein: CASSPRATTNEKLFF
CDR3 DNA: TGTGCCAGCAGCCCCAGGGCGACAACTAATGAAAAACTGTTTTTT

J gene: TRBJ2-7
CDR3 length: 15
D gene: -
V gene: TRBV3-1/TRBV3-2
clone size: once
CDR3 protein: CASSQGASASYEQYF
CDR3 DNA: TGTGCCAGCAGCCAAGGGGCCAGCGCATCCTACGAGCAGTACTTC

J gene: TRBJ2-1
CDR3 length: 15
D gene: -
V gene: TRBV18
clone size: -
CDR3 protein: CASSPRDLAYNEQFF
CDR3 DNA: TGTGCCAGCTCACCCAGGGACCTAGCCTACAATGAGCAGTTCTTC

J gene: TRBJ2-7
CDR3 length: 12
D gene: TRBD2
V gene: TRBV12-3/TRBV12-4
clone size: -
CDR3 protein: CASSGVAYEQYF
CDR3 DNA: TGTGCCAGTAGCGGGGTCGCCTACGAGCAGTACTTC

J gene: TRBJ1-4
CDR3 length: 17
D gene: TRBD1
V gene: TRBV19
clone size: -
CDR3 protein: CAKRNQDRGGSNEKLFF
CDR3 DNA: TGTGCCAAACGAAACCAGGACAGGGGAGGTTCTAATGAAAAACTGTTTTTT

J gene: TRBJ2-7
CDR3 length: 13
D gene: -
V gene: TRBV11-2
clone size: -
CDR3 protein: CASSSRYPYEQYF
CDR3 DNA: TGTGCCAGCAGCTCCCGTTACCCCTACGAGCAGTACTTC

J gene: TRBJ2-3
CDR3 length: 13
D gene: -
V gene: TRBV19
clone size: -
CDR3 protein: CASSPKEGDTQYF
CDR3 DNA: TGTGCCAGTAGTCCTAAAGAGGGAGATACGCAGTATTTT

J gene: TRBJ1-2
CDR3 length: 14
D gene: -
V gene: TRBV6-5
clone size: -
CDR3 protein: CASSYTQGNYGYTF
CDR3 DNA: TGTGCCAGCAGTTACACCCAGGGGAACTATGGCTACACCTTC

J gene: TRBJ2-3
CDR3 length: 13
D gene: TRBD2
V gene: TRBV5-6
clone size: -
CDR3 protein: CASSRGGTDTQYF
CDR3 DNA: TGTGCCAGCAGCCGCGGGGGGACAGATACGCAGTATTTT

J gene: TRBJ2-5
CDR3 length: 12
D gene: TRBD2
V gene: TRBV28
clone size: -
CDR3 protein: CASSLTQRGKNF
CDR3 DNA: TGTGCCAGCAGTTTAACTCAGCGGGGGAAAAACTTC

J gene: TRBJ2-2
CDR3 length: 17
D gene: TRBD1
V gene: TRBV9
clone size: -
CDR3 protein: CASSVTGTGGAGGELFF
CDR3 DNA: TGTGCCAGCAGCGTTACCGGGACAGGGGGCGCCGGCGGGGAGCTGTTTTTT

J gene: TRBJ2-1
CDR3 length: 15
D gene: TRBD2
V gene: TRBV7-2
clone size: -
CDR3 protein: CASSLRTSGANEQFF
CDR3 DNA: TGTGCCAGCAGCCTACGGACTAGCGGGGCGAATGAGCAGTTCTTC

J gene: TRBJ2-7
CDR3 length: 14
D gene: TRBD1
V gene: TRBV5-1
clone size: -
CDR3 protein: CASSSPGTVFEQYF
CDR3 DNA: TGCGCCAGCAGCTCACCCGGGACAGTATTTGAGCAGTACTTC

J gene: TRBJ2-1
CDR3 length: 18
D gene: TRBD1
V gene: TRBV11-2
clone size: -
CDR3 protein: CASSLAPPGQGFLDEQFF
CDR3 DNA: TGTGCCAGCAGCTTAGCCCCCCCGGGACAGGGTTTTTTGGATGAGCAGTTCTTC

J gene: TRBJ2-1
CDR3 length: 15
D gene: -
V gene: TRBV19
clone size: -
CDR3 protein: CATHGGKSSYNEQFF
CDR3 DNA: TGTGCCACCCATGGGGGGAAAAGCTCCTACAATGAGCAGTTCTTC

J gene: TRBJ2-4
CDR3 length: 15
D gene: TRBD2
V gene: TRBV6-5
clone size: few
CDR3 protein: CASSYSGALKNIQYF
CDR3 DNA: TGTGCCAGCAGTTATAGCGGGGCTCTTAAAAACATTCAGTACTTC

J gene: TRBJ2-7
CDR3 length: 16
D gene: TRBD1
V gene: TRBV13
clone size: -
CDR3 protein: CASSLVGGTGSSEQYF
CDR3 DNA: TGTGCCAGCAGCTTAGTCGGCGGGACAGGGTCATCCGAGCAGTACTTC

J gene: TRBJ2-1
CDR3 length: 15
D gene: -
V gene: TRBV18
clone size: -
CDR3 protein: CASSPGLTSYNEQFF
CDR3 DNA: TGTGCCAGCTCGCCGGGACTGACCTCCTACAATGAGCAGTTCTTC

J gene: TRBJ2-2
CDR3 length: 14
D gene: -
V gene: TRBV9
clone size: -
CDR3 protein: CASSVTVNTGELFF
CDR3 DNA: TGTGCCAGCAGCGTTACGGTGAACACCGGGGAGCTGTTTTTT

J gene: TRBJ2-2
CDR3 length: 14
D gene: -
V gene: TRBV27
clone size: -
CDR3 protein: CASNRDTHTGELFF
CDR3 DNA: TGTGCCAGCAACCGGGACACACACACCGGGGAGCTGTTTTTT

J gene: TRBJ1-2
CDR3 length: 13
D gene: TRBD1
V gene: TRBV6-4
clone size: -
CDR3 protein: CASSVDRGYGYTF
CDR3 DNA: TGTGCCAGCAGTGTCGACAGGGGCTATGGCTACACCTTC

J gene: TRBJ1-2
CDR3 length: 16
D gene: -
V gene: TRBV28
clone size: -
CDR3 protein: CASRSGRRLANYGYTF
CDR3 DNA: TGTGCCAGCAGGTCCGGGCGGCGGCTGGCTAACTATGGCTACACCTTC

J gene: TRBJ1-1
CDR3 length: 13
D gene: -
V gene: TRBV5-1
clone size: -
CDR3 protein: CASSLQGNTEAFF
CDR3 DNA: TGCGCCAGCAGCCTACAGGGGAACACTGAAGCTTTCTTT

J gene: TRBJ2-3
CDR3 length: 13
D gene: TRBD2
V gene: TRBV7-8
clone size: -
CDR3 protein: CASSLAGGEAQYF
CDR3 DNA: TGTGCCAGCAGCCTAGCGGGGGGCGAGGCGCAGTATTTT

J gene: TRBJ2-7
CDR3 length: 14
D gene: TRBD2
V gene: TRBV28
clone size: -
CDR3 protein: CASSAGGRAYEQYF
CDR3 DNA: TGTGCCAGCAGCGCGGGGGGGAGGGCCTACGAGCAGTACTTC